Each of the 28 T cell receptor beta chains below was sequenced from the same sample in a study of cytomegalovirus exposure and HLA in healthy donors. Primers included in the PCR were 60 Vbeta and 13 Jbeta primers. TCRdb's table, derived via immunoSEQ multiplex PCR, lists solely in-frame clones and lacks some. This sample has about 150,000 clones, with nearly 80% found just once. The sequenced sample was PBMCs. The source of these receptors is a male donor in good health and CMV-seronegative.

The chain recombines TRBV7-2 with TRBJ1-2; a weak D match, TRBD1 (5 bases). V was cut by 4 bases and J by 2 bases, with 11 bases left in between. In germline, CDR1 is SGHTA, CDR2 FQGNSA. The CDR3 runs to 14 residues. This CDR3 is CASSWGDANYGYTF. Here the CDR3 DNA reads TGTGCCAGCAGCTGGGGGGACGCGAACTATGGCTACACCTTC.

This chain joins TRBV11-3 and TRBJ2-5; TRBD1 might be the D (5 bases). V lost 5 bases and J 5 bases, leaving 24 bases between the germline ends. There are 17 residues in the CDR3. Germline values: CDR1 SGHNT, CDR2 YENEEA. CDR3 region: CASSPKSRTIPGETQYF. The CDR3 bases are TGTGCCAGCAGCCCCAAGAGCAGGACAATACCTGGGGAGACCCAGTACTTC.

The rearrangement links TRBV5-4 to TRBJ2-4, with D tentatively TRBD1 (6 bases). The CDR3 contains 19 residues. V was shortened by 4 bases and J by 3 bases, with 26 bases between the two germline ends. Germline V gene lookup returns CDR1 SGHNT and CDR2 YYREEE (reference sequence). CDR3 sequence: CASSPGDWQGLTNKNIQYF. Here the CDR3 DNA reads TGTGCCAGCAGCCCAGGGGATTGGCAGGGTCTAACTAACAAAAACATTCAGTACTTC.

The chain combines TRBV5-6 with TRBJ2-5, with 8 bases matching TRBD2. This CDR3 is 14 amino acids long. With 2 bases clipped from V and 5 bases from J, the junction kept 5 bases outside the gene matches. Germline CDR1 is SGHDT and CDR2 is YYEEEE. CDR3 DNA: TGTGCCAGCAGCTTTAGCTCGGGAGGGGAGACCCAGTACTTC. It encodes CASSFSSGGETQYF.

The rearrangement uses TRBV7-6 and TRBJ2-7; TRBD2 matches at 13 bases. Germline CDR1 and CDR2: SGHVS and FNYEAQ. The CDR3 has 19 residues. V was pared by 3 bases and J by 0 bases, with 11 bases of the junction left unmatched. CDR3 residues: CASSLTTGTSGTSSYEQYF. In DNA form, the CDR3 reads TGTGCCAGCAGCTTGACTACCGGGACTAGCGGGACCAGCTCCTACGAGCAGTACTTC.

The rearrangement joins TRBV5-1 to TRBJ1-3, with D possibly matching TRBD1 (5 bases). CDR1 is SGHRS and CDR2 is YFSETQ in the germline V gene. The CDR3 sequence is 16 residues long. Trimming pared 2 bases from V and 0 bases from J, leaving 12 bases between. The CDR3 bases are TGCGCCAGCAGCTTTCAGGGCACCGACTCTGGAAACACCATATATTTT. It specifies CASSFQGTDSGNTIYF. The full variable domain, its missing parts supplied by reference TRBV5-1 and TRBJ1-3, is KAGVTQTPRYLIKTRGQQVTLSCSPISGHRSVSWYQQTPGQGLQFLFEYFSETQRNKGNFPGRFSGRQFSNSRSEMNVSTLELGDSALYLCASSFQGTDSGNTIYFGEGSWLTVV.

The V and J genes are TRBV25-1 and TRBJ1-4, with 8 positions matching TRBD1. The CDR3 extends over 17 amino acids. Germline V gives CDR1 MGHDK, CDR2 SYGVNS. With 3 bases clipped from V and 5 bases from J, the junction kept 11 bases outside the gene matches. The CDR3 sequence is CASSDPPDRGENEKLFF. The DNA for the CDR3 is TGTGCCAGCAGTGACCCCCCAGACAGGGGTGAAAATGAAAAACTGTTTTTT. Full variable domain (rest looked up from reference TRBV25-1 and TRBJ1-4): EADIYQTPRYLVIGTGKKITLECSQTMGHDKMYWYQQDPGMELHLIHYSYGVNSTEKGDLSSESTVSRIRTEHFPLTLESARPSHTSQYLCASSDPPDRGENEKLFFGSGTQLSVL.

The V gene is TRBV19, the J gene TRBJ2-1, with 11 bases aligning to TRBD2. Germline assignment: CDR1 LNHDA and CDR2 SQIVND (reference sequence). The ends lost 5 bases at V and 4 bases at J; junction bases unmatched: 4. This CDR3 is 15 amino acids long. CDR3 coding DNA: TGTGCCAGTAGTCCCGCTAGCGGGAGGTACAATGAGCAGTTCTTC. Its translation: CASSPASGRYNEQFF.

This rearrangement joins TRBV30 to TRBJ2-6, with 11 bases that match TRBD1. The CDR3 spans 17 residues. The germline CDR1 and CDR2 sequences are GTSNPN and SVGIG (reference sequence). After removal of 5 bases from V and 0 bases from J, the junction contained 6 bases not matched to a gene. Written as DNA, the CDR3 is TGTGCCTGGGGACGGGGACAGGGGGTCTCTGGGGCCAACGTCCTGACTTTC. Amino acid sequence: CAWGRGQGVSGANVLTF.

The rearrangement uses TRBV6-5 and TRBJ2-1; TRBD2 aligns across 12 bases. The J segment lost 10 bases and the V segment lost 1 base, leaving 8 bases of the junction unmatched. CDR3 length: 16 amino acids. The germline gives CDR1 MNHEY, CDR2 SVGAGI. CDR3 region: CASSYFLAGGQGEQFF. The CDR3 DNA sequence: TGTGCCAGCAGTTACTTCCTAGCGGGGGGGCAAGGGGAGCAGTTCTTC.

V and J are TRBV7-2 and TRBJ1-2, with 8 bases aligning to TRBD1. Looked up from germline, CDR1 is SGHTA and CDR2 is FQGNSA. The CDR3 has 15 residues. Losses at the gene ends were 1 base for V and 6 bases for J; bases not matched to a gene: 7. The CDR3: CASSLDRGGNHGYTF. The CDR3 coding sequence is TGTGCCAGCAGCTTAGACAGGGGGGGAAATCATGGCTACACCTTC.

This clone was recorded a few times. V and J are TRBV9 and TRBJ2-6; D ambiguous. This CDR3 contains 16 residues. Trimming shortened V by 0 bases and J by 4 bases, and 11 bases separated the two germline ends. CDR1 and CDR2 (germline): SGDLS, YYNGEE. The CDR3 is CASSVVGGLGANVLTF. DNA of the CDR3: TGTGCCAGCAGCGTAGTCGGTGGGCTCGGGGCCAACGTCCTGACTTTC.

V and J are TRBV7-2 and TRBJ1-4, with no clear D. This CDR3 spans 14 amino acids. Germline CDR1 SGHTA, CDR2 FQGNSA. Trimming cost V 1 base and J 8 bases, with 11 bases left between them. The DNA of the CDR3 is TGTGCCAGCAGCTTAGGTTTGGGAGGAGAAAAACTGTTTTTT. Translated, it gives CASSLGLGGEKLFF.

CDR3 DNA: TGCGCCAGCAGCCAAAGACGGGGGGACGAGCAGTACTTC. It specifies CASSQRRGDEQYF. The rearrangement links TRBV4-3 to TRBJ2-7, with 7 bases lining up with TRBD2. The J segment lost 5 bases and the V segment lost 2 bases, leaving 3 bases of the junction unmatched. Per germline, CDR1 LGHNA and CDR2 YSLEER. This CDR3 comprises 13 residues.

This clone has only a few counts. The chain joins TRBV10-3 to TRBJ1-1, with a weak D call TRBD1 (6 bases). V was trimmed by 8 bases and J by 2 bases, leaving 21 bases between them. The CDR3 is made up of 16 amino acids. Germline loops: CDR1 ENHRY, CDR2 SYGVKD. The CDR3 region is CAISPQGWGHNTEAFF. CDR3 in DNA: TGTGCCATCTCCCCTCAGGGGTGGGGGCATAACACTGAAGCTTTCTTT.

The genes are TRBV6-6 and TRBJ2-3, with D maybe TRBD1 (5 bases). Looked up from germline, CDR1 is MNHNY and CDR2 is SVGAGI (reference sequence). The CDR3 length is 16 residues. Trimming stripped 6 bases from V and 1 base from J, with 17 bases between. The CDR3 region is CASRETTETGTDTQYF. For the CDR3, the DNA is TGTGCCAGCAGAGAAACGACAGAAACTGGCACAGATACGCAGTATTTT.

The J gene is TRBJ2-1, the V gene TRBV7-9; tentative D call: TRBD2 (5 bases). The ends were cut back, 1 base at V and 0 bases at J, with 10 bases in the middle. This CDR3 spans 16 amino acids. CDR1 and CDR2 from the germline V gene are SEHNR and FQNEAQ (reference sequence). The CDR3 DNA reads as TGTGCCAGCAGCTTAGGGACTTCCAGCTCCTACAATGAGCAGTTCTTC. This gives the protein CASSLGTSSSYNEQFF.

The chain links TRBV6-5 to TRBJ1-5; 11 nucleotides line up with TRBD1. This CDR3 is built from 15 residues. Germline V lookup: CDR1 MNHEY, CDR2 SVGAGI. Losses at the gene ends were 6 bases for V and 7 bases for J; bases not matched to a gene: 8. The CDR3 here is CASSPGQGAGQPQHF. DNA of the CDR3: TGTGCCAGCAGCCCTGGACAGGGGGCAGGCCAGCCCCAGCATTTT.

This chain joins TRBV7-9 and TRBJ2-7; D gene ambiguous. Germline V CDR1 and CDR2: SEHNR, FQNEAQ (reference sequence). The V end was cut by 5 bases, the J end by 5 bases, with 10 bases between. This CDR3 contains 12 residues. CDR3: CASSLTFHEQYF. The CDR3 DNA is TGTGCCAGCAGCCTCACTTTCCACGAGCAGTACTTC.

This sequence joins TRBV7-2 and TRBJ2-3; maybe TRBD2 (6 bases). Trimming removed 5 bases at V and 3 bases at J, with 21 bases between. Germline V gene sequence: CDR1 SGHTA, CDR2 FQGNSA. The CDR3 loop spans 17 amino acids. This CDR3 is CASSPKLGGSSTDTQYF. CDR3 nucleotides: TGTGCCAGCAGCCCCAAGTTGGGAGGTAGTTCTACAGATACGCAGTATTTT.

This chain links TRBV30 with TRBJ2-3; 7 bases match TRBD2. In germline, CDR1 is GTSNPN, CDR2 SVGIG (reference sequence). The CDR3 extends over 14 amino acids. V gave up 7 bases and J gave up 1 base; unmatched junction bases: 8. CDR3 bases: TGTGCCTTGGAAAGTGCGGGGGGCACAGATACGCAGTATTTT. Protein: CALESAGGTDTQYF.

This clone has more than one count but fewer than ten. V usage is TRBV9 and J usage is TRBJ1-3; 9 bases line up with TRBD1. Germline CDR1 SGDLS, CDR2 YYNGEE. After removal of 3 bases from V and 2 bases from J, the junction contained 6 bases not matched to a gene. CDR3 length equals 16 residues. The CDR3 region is CASSADTGGTGNTIYF. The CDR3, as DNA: TGTGCCAGCAGCGCAGACACAGGGGGCACTGGAAACACCATATATTTT. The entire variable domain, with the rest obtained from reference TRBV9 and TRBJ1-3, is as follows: DSGVTQTPKHLITATGQRVTLRCSPRSGDLSVYWYQQSLDQGLQFLIQYYNGEERAKGNILERFSAQQFPDLHSELNLSSLELGDSALYFCASSADTGGTGNTIYFGEGSWLTVV.

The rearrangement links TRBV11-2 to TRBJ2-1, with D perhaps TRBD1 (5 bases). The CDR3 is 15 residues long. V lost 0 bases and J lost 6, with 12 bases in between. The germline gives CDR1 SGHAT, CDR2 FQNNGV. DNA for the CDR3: TGTGCCAGCAGCTTAGAACAGGCCTCTGGCAATGAGCAGTTCTTC. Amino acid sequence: CASSLEQASGNEQFF.

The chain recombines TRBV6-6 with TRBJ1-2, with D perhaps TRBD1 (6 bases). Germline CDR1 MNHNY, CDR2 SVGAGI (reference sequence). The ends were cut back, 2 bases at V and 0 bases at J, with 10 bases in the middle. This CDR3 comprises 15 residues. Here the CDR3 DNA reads TGTGCCAGCAGTTACACAGGACAGCCTAACTATGGCTACACCTTC. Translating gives CASSYTGQPNYGYTF.

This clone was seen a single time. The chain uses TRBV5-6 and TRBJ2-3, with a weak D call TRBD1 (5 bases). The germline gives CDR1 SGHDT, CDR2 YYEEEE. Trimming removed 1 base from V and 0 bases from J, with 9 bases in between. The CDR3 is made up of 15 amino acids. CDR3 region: CASSLTSGSTDTQYF. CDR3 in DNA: TGTGCCAGCAGCTTGACGTCAGGGAGCACAGATACGCAGTATTTT.

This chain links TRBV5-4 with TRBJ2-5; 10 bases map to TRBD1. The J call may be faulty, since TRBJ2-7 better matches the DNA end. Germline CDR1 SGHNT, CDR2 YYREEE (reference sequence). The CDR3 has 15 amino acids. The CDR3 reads CASSSGTGVSYEQYF. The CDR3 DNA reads TGTGCCAGCAGCTCGGGGACAGGGGTCTCCTACGAGCAGTACTTC.

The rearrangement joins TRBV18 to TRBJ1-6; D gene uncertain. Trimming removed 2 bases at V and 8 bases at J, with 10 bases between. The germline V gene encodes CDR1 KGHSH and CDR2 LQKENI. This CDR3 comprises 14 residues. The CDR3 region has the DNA TGTGCCAGCTCACCAAAACCACGGGATTCACCCCTCCACTTT. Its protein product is CASSPKPRDSPLHF.

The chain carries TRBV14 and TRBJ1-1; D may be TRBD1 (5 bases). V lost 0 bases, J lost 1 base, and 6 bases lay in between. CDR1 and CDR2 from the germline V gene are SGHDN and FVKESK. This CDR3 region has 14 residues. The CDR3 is CASSQETENTEAFF. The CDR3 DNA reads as TGTGCCAGCAGCCAAGAGACAGAGAACACTGAAGCTTTCTTT.